The 25 T cell receptor beta chains below were found in one sample sequenced in a study of PD-1 blockade in classical Hodgkin lymphoma. Described time point: cycle 4 day 1 (C4D1), after 6 weeks of nivolumab. Each patient experienced a relapse that followed autologous stem cell transplantation, and brentuximab vedotin exposure varied. Investigators isolated CD4+ T cells from thawed PBMCs through magnetic negative selection. The assay was immunoSEQ multiplex PCR, and TCRdb's table has in-frame clones only and misses some. Here the sample spans about 15,000 clones, over 70% being singletons. Sequencing was performed on CD4+ T cells from blood, taken before the fourth cycle of nivolumab. All receptors derive from a human donor with classical Hodgkin lymphoma.

This chain links TRBV5-6 with TRBJ2-5, with D possibly TRBD2 on 6 matching bases. This CDR3 region has 15 residues. Germline V CDR1 and CDR2: SGHDT, YYEEEE. Trimming cost V 1 base and J 5 bases, with 15 bases left between them. The CDR3 sequence: CASSLFWGDRETQYF. The CDR3 nucleotides read TGTGCCAGCAGCTTGTTTTGGGGGGATAGGGAGACCCAGTACTTC.

CDR3 bases: TGTGCCAGCAGTACTCCTAGCTCCTACGAGCAGTACTTC. Protein sequence: CASSTPSSYEQYF. V usage is TRBV2 and J usage is TRBJ2-7; no definite D call. Deletions cut 5 bases from V and 0 bases from J, with 8 bases between. Germline values: CDR1 SNHLY, CDR2 FYNNEI. The CDR3 has 13 amino acids.

The chain combines TRBV4-2 with TRBJ2-2; no reliable D call. This CDR3 is built from 16 residues. Germline CDR1 reads LGHNA; CDR2 reads YNFKEQ. V lost 4 bases, J lost 5 bases, and 17 bases lay in between. The CDR3 protein is CASSLWMYGSTGELFF. The CDR3 DNA reads TGTGCCAGCAGCCTCTGGATGTATGGGTCGACCGGGGAGCTGTTTTTT.

This clone has more than one count but fewer than ten. This chain joins TRBV2 and TRBJ1-2; no clear D. The CDR3 spans 15 residues. Trimming left V 6 bases short and J 4 bases short, with 18 bases between. Per the germline V gene, CDR1 is SNHLY and CDR2 is FYNNEI. Here the CDR3 reads CASRAPEAVRYGYTF. CDR3 bases: TGTGCCAGCAGAGCCCCCGAGGCAGTCCGCTATGGCTACACCTTC. The full variable domain, in which reference TRBV2 and TRBJ1-2 provide the parts outside the CDR3, is EPEVTQTPSHQVTQMGQEVILRCVPISNHLYFYWYRQILGQKVEFLVSFYNNEISEKSEIFDDQFSVERPDGSNFTLKIRSTKLEDSAMYFCASRAPEAVRYGYTFGSGTRLTVV.

V and J are TRBV5-6 and TRBJ2-4; 7 bases are a match to TRBD1. CDR1 is SGHDT and CDR2 is YYEEEE in the germline V gene. V trimming: 1 base; J trimming: 5 bases; junction bases outside the gene matches: 9. This CDR3 is 16 amino acids long. The CDR3, as DNA: TGTGCCAGCAGCTTGTTTGCTGACAGGGTAGAAAACATTCAGTACTTC. This codes for CASSLFADRVENIQYF. The whole variable domain, filled in from reference TRBV5-6 and TRBJ2-4, reads DAGVTQSPTHLIKTRGQQVTLRCSPKSGHDTVSWYQQALGQGPQFIFQYYEEEERQRGNFPDRFSGHQFPNYSSELNVNALLLGDSALYLCASSLFADRVENIQYFGAGTRLSVL.

The CDR3 bases are TGTGCCAGCAGCCCGGGAGGGGGAGCGGGAGGTTCAGATACGCAGTATTTT. Protein: CASSPGGGAGGSDTQYF. V gene TRBV4-2 combines with J gene TRBJ2-3, with 9 positions matching TRBD2. This CDR3 is 17 amino acids long. V trimming: 4 bases; J trimming: 4 bases; junction bases outside the gene matches: 12. The V gene's germline CDR1 is LGHNA and CDR2 YNFKEQ.

Concerning this clone itself: Other DNA sequences within the sample encode an identical CDR3. This chain links TRBV29-1 with TRBJ2-3; 10 nucleotides match TRBD2. The germline CDR1 and CDR2 sequences are SQVTM and ANQGSEA. With 4 bases clipped from V and 0 bases from J, the junction kept 1 base outside the gene matches. This CDR3 spans 14 amino acids. The CDR3 loop reads CSVGTSGSTDTQYF. DNA of the CDR3: TGCAGCGTTGGGACTAGCGGTAGCACAGATACGCAGTATTTT.

This clone has a single count. V and J are TRBV27 and TRBJ2-7; 10 bases line up with TRBD1. Germline V gene lookup returns CDR1 MNHEY and CDR2 SMNVEV (reference sequence). This CDR3 comprises 18 residues. The J segment lost 1 base and the V segment lost 2 bases, leaving 11 bases of the junction unmatched. CDR3 sequence: CASSLIAGQGLSSYEQYF. CDR3 sequence (DNA): TGTGCCAGCAGTTTAATCGCGGGACAGGGGCTCTCGTCCTACGAGCAGTACTTC.

This clone was counted only a few times. The chain carries TRBV10-3 and TRBJ2-7; 10 positions agree with TRBD2. Germline CDR1 and CDR2: ENHRY and SYGVKD. Losses at the gene ends were 5 bases for V and 0 bases for J; bases not matched to a gene: 7. The CDR3 extends over 16 amino acids. The CDR3 DNA reads TGTGCCATCAGTCGCTCCGGGACTAGCGACTCCTACGAGCAGTACTTC. Protein: CAISRSGTSDSYEQYF.

The CDR3 coding sequence is TGTGCCAGCAGCCAAGGACTAGCGGGAGTCTTTGGTGAGCAGTTCTTC. Amino acid sequence: CASSQGLAGVFGEQFF. The V gene is TRBV7-9, the J gene TRBJ2-1, with 13 nucleotides matching TRBD2. In germline, CDR1 is SEHNR, CDR2 FQNEAQ (reference sequence). This CDR3 region has 16 residues. V shed 5 bases, J shed 9 bases, and the junction held 10 bases outside the gene matches.

This clone occurred once. This chain connects TRBV10-3 to TRBJ1-3; no clear D. The germline CDR1 and CDR2 sequences are ENHRY and SYGVKD. V lost 0 bases and J 4 bases, leaving 4 bases between the germline ends. The CDR3 consists of 13 residues. The CDR3 coding sequence is TGTGCCATCAGTGAGTCAGGGGGAAACACCATATATTTT. Amino acid sequence: CAISESGGNTIYF.

This rearrangement joins TRBV15 to TRBJ1-4; D is possibly TRBD1 (5 bases). The CDR3 runs to 14 residues. Germline CDR1 is LNHNV and CDR2 is YYDKDF (reference sequence). V shed 1 base and J shed 4 bases, with 7 bases lying between them. This CDR3 is CATSRGQGNEKLFF. The DNA of the CDR3 is TGTGCCACCAGCAGAGGGCAGGGTAATGAAAAACTGTTTTTT.

This clone came up once. The chain carries TRBV19 and TRBJ2-2; TRBD2 matches 9 bases. This CDR3 has 15 residues. The trim removed 3 bases at V and 5 bases at J, leaving 4 bases unmatched. Germline loops: CDR1 LNHDA, CDR2 SQIVND (reference sequence). CDR3 in amino acids: CASSIGLAGTGELFF. CDR3 DNA: TGTGCCAGTAGTATCGGGCTAGCGGGAACCGGGGAGCTGTTTTTT.

This chain uses TRBV7-6 with TRBJ2-3; TRBD2 is a possible D gene (6 bases). V was clipped by 0 bases and J by 1 base, with 14 bases between them. CDR1 and CDR2 (germline): SGHVS, FNYEAQ. This CDR3 is built from 17 residues. CDR3 sequence reads: CASSLAWSGSGTDTQYF. DNA for the CDR3: TGTGCCAGCAGCTTAGCGTGGTCCGGGAGTGGCACAGATACGCAGTATTTT. The variable domain in full, completed from reference TRBV7-6 and TRBJ2-3, reads GAGVSQSPRYKVTKRGQDVALRCDPISGHVSLYWYRQALGQGPEFLTYFNYEAQQDKSGLPNDRFSAERPEGSISTLTIQRTEQRDSAMYRCASSLAWSGSGTDTQYFGPGTRLTVL.

In this sample, this clone turned up a few times. This chain connects TRBV2 to TRBJ2-2; D is unclear. There are 15 residues in the CDR3. Trimming removed 7 bases at V and 3 bases at J, with 15 bases between. CDR1 SNHLY and CDR2 FYNNEI come from the germline V gene. CDR3 region: CASTRSGLYTGELFF. The CDR3 bases are TGTGCCAGCACACGTTCAGGTTTATACACCGGGGAGCTGTTTTTT.

This clone was detected only once. The rearrangement joins TRBV5-5 to TRBJ1-3; 7 bases map to TRBD1. Germline V gene sequence: CDR1 SGHKS, CDR2 YYEKEE (reference sequence). This CDR3 has 18 amino acids. The V segment lost 0 bases and the J segment 2 bases; nucleotides outside the gene matches: 11. The CDR3 reads CASSLALDRRETGNTIYF. DNA for the CDR3: TGTGCCAGCAGCTTGGCCTTGGACAGGCGGGAGACTGGAAACACCATATATTTT.

CDR3 nucleotides: TGTGCCAGCAGCGGGGGGACTCCTAGCTCTGGAAACACCATATATTTT. It codes for CASSGGTPSSGNTIYF. The rearrangement uses TRBV13 and TRBJ1-3; weak D call: TRBD1 (5 bases). V was clipped by 5 bases and J by 0 bases, with 14 bases between them. Germline CDR1 reads PRHDT; CDR2 reads FYEKMQ (reference sequence). CDR3 length: 16 amino acids.

This chain links TRBV5-1 with TRBJ1-3; D call uncertain. The CDR3 has 16 residues. V was cut by 0 bases and J by 0 bases, with 10 bases left in between. Germline CDR1 SGHRS, CDR2 YFSETQ. In nucleotides, the CDR3 is TGCGCCAGCAGCTTGGGTGGCGGAGCCTCTGGAAACACCATATATTTT. Protein product: CASSLGGGASGNTIYF.

This chain links TRBV5-1 with TRBJ2-7, with 10 bases that match TRBD1. The V gene's germline CDR1 is SGHRS and CDR2 YFSETQ. CDR3 length: 13 amino acids. V was pared by 4 bases and J by 7 bases, with 5 bases of the junction left unmatched. CDR3 in amino acids: CASSLGQGEEQYF. The CDR3 nucleotides are TGCGCCAGCAGCCTCGGACAGGGGGAAGAGCAGTACTTC.

This clone was seen only once. The chain is built from TRBV20-1 and TRBJ2-7; 7 bases fit TRBD2. Germline-derived CDR1 and CDR2 are DFQATT and SNEGSKA (reference sequence). The length of the CDR3 is 11 residues. V was clipped by 6 bases and J by 7 bases; unmatched bases: 6. CDR3 protein: CSARTGGEQYF. In nucleotides, the CDR3 is TGCAGTGCCCGGACGGGGGGAGAGCAGTACTTC.

This chain joins TRBV6-6 and TRBJ1-2; TRBD1 might be the D (5 bases). V shed 2 bases and J shed 2 bases, with 12 bases lying between them. The CDR3 sequence is 15 residues long. The germline V gene has CDR1 MNHNY and CDR2 SVGAGI (reference sequence). Here the CDR3 DNA reads TGTGCCAGCAGTTACGGTGACAGAAGGAACTATGGCTACACCTTC. This encodes CASSYGDRRNYGYTF.

The rearrangement uses TRBV18 and TRBJ2-2; D may be TRBD1 or TRBD2 (5 bases each). CDR1 KGHSH and CDR2 LQKENI come from the germline V gene. The CDR3 runs 15 residues. V gave up 3 bases and J gave up 1 base, with 9 bases separating them. CDR3 nucleotides: TGTGCCAGCTCACCCGGGACCAAGAACACCGGGGAGCTGTTTTTT. It is translated as CASSPGTKNTGELFF.

The chain has TRBV7-6 and TRBJ2-1; D not certain. V was clipped by 5 bases and J by 11 bases, with 13 bases between them. CDR1 and CDR2 (germline): SGHVS, FNYEAQ. This CDR3 has 12 amino acids. In nucleotides, the CDR3 is TGTGCCAGCAGCACGGACCCCATGAAGCAGTTCTTC. This sequence encodes CASSTDPMKQFF.

The chain couples TRBV18 to TRBJ1-6; the D is unclear. Per germline, CDR1 KGHSH and CDR2 LQKENI. Trimming cost V 2 bases and J 4 bases, with 9 bases left between them. The CDR3 has 15 amino acids. CDR3 loop: CASSPETDYNSPLHF. The CDR3, as DNA: TGTGCCAGCTCACCAGAGACGGATTATAATTCACCCCTCCACTTT.

The CDR3: CASSRLQDRDPYQLNTEAFF. In DNA form, the CDR3 reads TGTGCCAGCAGCCGACTTCAGGACAGGGATCCATACCAGCTCAACACTGAAGCTTTCTTT. This chain uses TRBV7-8 with TRBJ1-1, with TRBD1 matching over 8 bases. CDR3 length: 20 amino acids. Germline CDR1 and CDR2: SGHVS and FQNEAQ. J was trimmed by 2 bases and V by 5 bases; bases with no gene match: 22. The whole variable domain, filled in from reference TRBV7-8 and TRBJ1-1, reads GAGVSQSPRYKVAKRGQDVALRCDPISGHVSLFWYQQALGQGPEFLTYFQNEAQLDKSGLPSDRFFAERPEGSVSTLKIQRTQQEDSAVYLCASSRLQDRDPYQLNTEAFFGQGTRLTVV.